Described below is a single T cell receptor (beta chain) sequence and its context. A read error may account for a junction end that differs from germline. This specimen comes from a study of metastatic and nonmetastatic thyroid tumors. CDR1 and CDR2 (germline): DFQATT, SNEGSKA (reference sequence). The CDR3 length is 16 residues. Thyroid surgery had not been preceded by any treatment in any patient. TCRdb re-called clones via MiXCR from the PCR reads. This table has about 35,000 clones, about 29% appearing once. Input material: blood. V and J are TRBV20-1 and TRBJ2-3; 9 bases agree with TRBD2. The origin of this receptor is a female donor with papillary thyroid cancer or a benign thyroid nodule (not recorded which). Some clones in this sample may be carry-over from other donors' samples. CDR3 in DNA: TGCAGTGCAACAGCTACCTGGAGCGGGGGGTCAGATACGCACTATTTT. Amino acid sequence: CSATATWSGGSDTHYF.